Below, 16 T cell receptor beta chains from the same sample are listed, as sequenced in a study of blood T cell repertoires in COVID-19 (TCRdb year 2020). Library generation was performed with the immunoSEQ multiplex PCR assay. In TCRdb, the immuneACCESS table is reduced to in-frame sequences with V and J assigned. These tables do not hold every clone; where another copy was compared, an unresolved V gene accounts for under half, and the others remain unexplained. Within this sample are some 270,000 clones, with 80% to 85% of them counted one time only. 15% to 18% of the sample lies in the top ten. The sequenced sample consisted of peripheral blood. Receptor source: a person aged 70 to 85 with COVID-19, enrolled during active disease.

The chain uses TRBV11-1 and TRBJ2-1, with 8 nucleotides matching TRBD1. J was trimmed by 6 bases and V by 1 base; bases with no gene match: 8. The germline V gene encodes CDR1 SGHAT and CDR2 FQDESV (reference sequence). The CDR3 is made up of 16 amino acids. This chain's CDR3 is CASSLVRQGSFNEQFF. The CDR3 nucleotides read TGTGCCAGCAGCTTAGTCCGACAGGGGTCTTTCAATGAGCAGTTCTTC.

This clone was observed once. The rearrangement joins TRBV6-1 to TRBJ1-1; 12 bases align to TRBD1. Germline CDR1 reads MNHNS; CDR2 reads SASEGT. This CDR3 has 16 amino acids. V lost 0 bases to trimming and J lost 11 bases; unmatched junction nucleotides: 10. The CDR3: CASSEALGTGGRSAFF. The DNA of the CDR3 is TGTGCCAGCAGTGAAGCTCTCGGGACAGGGGGCAGGTCGGCTTTCTTT.

The V gene is TRBV7-9, the J gene TRBJ1-1, with 7 bases fitting TRBD1. Germline values: CDR1 SEHNR, CDR2 FQNEAQ (reference sequence). The ends lost 6 bases at V and 0 bases at J; junction bases unmatched: 4. The CDR3 consists of 14 residues. The CDR3 DNA reads TGTGCCAGCAGACCCAGGGGGATGAACACTGAAGCTTTCTTT. Translated, it gives CASRPRGMNTEAFF.

The chain joins TRBV29-1 to TRBJ2-1; 7 bases agree with TRBD1. Germline V gene sequence: CDR1 SQVTM, CDR2 ANQGSEA. CDR3 size: 13 residues. The J segment lost 5 bases and the V segment lost 1 base, leaving 2 bases of the junction unmatched. The CDR3 region has the DNA TGCAGCGTTGAAGTAACAGGGGACAATGAGCAGTTCTTC. Translation gives CSVEVTGDNEQFF.

This chain connects TRBV28 to TRBJ2-1; TRBD1 aligns across 7 bases. This CDR3 comprises 13 residues. Trimming took 10 bases from V and 5 from J; bases not matched to a gene: 8. The V gene's germline CDR1 is MDHEN and CDR2 SYDVKM. The DNA for the CDR3 is TGTGCCACCCACCGGGACAGACACAATGAGCAGTTCTTC. This translates into CATHRDRHNEQFF.

The J gene is TRBJ2-7, the V gene TRBV6-2 or TRBV6-3; TRBD2 might be the D (5 bases). The CDR3 is 14 residues long. Germline V gives CDR1 MNHEY, CDR2 SVGEGT. Deletions cut 4 bases from V and 5 bases from J, with 15 bases between. CDR3 amino acids: CASSFNLAGHEQYF. The CDR3 DNA sequence: TGTGCCAGCAGTTTCAACCTAGCTGGGCACGAGCAGTACTTC.

This rearrangement joins TRBV7-3 to TRBJ2-2, with D maybe TRBD2 (5 bases). The CDR3 length is 15 residues. Between the trimmed V and J ends, which lost 5 bases and 4 bases, there was a span of 14 bases. Germline V gene sequence: CDR1 SGHTA, CDR2 FQGTGA. CDR3 residues: CASSRDYPGTGELFF. CDR3 sequence (DNA): TGTGCCAGCAGCCGCGACTACCCGGGCACCGGGGAGCTGTTTTTT.

V and J are TRBV7-2 and TRBJ2-1, with 8 bases aligning to TRBD2. Trimming removed 4 bases from V and 9 bases from J; junction bases left unmatched: 11. CDR1 is SGHTA and CDR2 is FQGNSA in the germline V gene. The CDR3 has 15 residues. CDR3 residues: CASSSTNSGGTEQFF. CDR3 bases: TGTGCCAGCAGCTCCACCAACTCGGGGGGGACTGAGCAGTTCTTC.

The chain links TRBV9 to TRBJ2-1, with D possibly matching TRBD1 (6 bases). CDR1 SGDLS and CDR2 YYNGEE come from the germline V gene. This CDR3 has 18 residues. The V and J ends lost 2 bases and 2 bases respectively, with 20 bases between them. The CDR3 bases are TGTGCCAGCAGCGTCATCGGTAGTGGGTCAGGGGCCTACAATGAGCAGTTCTTC. It encodes CASSVIGSGSGAYNEQFF.

The chain is built from TRBV11-2 and TRBJ1-1; 7 nucleotides agree with TRBD1. The CDR3 has 14 amino acids. The germline V gene encodes CDR1 SGHAT and CDR2 FQNNGV. V was pared by 6 bases and J by 1 base, with 5 bases of the junction left unmatched. CDR3 sequence reads: CASSHGTANTEAFF. The DNA for the CDR3 is TGTGCCAGCAGTCACGGGACAGCGAACACTGAAGCTTTCTTT. The variable domain in full, completed from reference TRBV11-2 and TRBJ1-1, reads EAGVAQSPRYKIIEKRQSVAFWCNPISGHATLYWYQQILGQGPKLLIQFQNNGVVDDSQLPKDRFSAERLKGVDSTLKIQPAKLEDSAVYLCASSHGTANTEAFFGQGTRLTVV.

Only a few counts were recorded for this clone. The gene calls are TRBV28 and TRBJ1-2; D remains ambiguous. CDR1 and CDR2 from the germline V gene are MDHEN and SYDVKM. The CDR3 has 11 residues. With 6 bases removed from V and 7 bases from J, the gap between germline ends came to 9 bases. CDR3 nucleotides: TGTGCCAGCAGCCGGTGGGCTGGCTACACCTTC. Protein sequence: CASSRWAGYTF.

This clone appeared a few times. The genes are TRBV7-9 and TRBJ1-4, with 7 bases identical to TRBD1. This CDR3 is 15 amino acids long. Per the germline V gene, CDR1 is SEHNR and CDR2 is FQNEAQ (reference sequence). The ends lost 5 bases at V and 0 bases at J; junction bases unmatched: 3. As DNA, the CDR3 is TGTGCCAGCAGCGGGACAGAGACAACTAATGAAAAACTGTTTTTT. This encodes CASSGTETTNEKLFF.

This clone was detected once. The chain combines TRBV5-6 with TRBJ2-5; 9 positions match TRBD2. The CDR3 spans 13 residues. Germline lookup yields CDR1 SGHDT and CDR2 YYEEEE. Losses at the gene ends were 7 bases for V and 5 bases for J; bases not matched to a gene: 6. The CDR3 sequence: CASDLAGDETQYF. In DNA form, the CDR3 reads TGTGCCAGCGACTTAGCGGGAGATGAGACCCAGTACTTC. The full variable domain, its missing parts supplied by reference TRBV5-6 and TRBJ2-5, is DAGVTQSPTHLIKTRGQQVTLRCSPKSGHDTVSWYQQALGQGPQFIFQYYEEEERQRGNFPDRFSGHQFPNYSSELNVNALLLGDSALYLCASDLAGDETQYFGPGTRLLVL.

V gene TRBV15 combines with J gene TRBJ2-1, with 10 positions matching TRBD1. Per germline, CDR1 LNHNV and CDR2 YYDKDF (reference sequence). V dropped 0 bases and J dropped 7; count of bases not matched to a gene: 6. The CDR3 contains 16 residues. The CDR3 region has the DNA TGTGCCACCAGCAGAGAAACGGGACAGGGGAGGAATGAGCAGTTCTTC. Protein product: CATSRETGQGRNEQFF.

The chain combines TRBV28 with TRBJ2-1; 9 bases are shared with TRBD2. V lost 7 bases to trimming and J lost 9 bases; unmatched junction nucleotides: 10. CDR3 length: 14 amino acids. Germline V gene data show CDR1 as MDHEN and CDR2 as SYDVKM. The CDR3 DNA sequence: TGTGCCAGCAATGCGGGGGGGAGCCGGGGTGAGCAGTTCTTC. Translation gives CASNAGGSRGEQFF.

The genes are TRBV28 and TRBJ1-6; 8 bases match TRBD1. The J segment lost 7 bases and the V segment lost 4 bases, leaving 3 bases of the junction unmatched. The CDR3 spans 14 residues. Germline V gives CDR1 MDHEN, CDR2 SYDVKM. In DNA form, the CDR3 reads TGTGCCAGCAGTTCCAGGGGGCGCAATTCACCCCTCCACTTT. This codes for CASSSRGRNSPLHF.